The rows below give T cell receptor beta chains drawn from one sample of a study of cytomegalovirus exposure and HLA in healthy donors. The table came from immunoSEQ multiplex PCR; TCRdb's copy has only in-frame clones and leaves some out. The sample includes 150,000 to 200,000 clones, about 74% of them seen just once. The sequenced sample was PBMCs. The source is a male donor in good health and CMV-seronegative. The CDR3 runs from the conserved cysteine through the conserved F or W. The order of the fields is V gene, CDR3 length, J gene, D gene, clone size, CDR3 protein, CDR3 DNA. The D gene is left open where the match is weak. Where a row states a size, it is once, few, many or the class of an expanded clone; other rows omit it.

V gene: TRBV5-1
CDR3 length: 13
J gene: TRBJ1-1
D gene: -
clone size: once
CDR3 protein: CASSWSGGEEAFF
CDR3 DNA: TGCGCCAGCAGCTGGTCGGGGGGGGAGGAAGCTTTCTTT

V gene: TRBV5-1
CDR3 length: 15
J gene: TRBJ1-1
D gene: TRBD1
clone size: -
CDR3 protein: CASSTTTGGYTEAFF
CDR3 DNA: TGCGCCAGCAGCACCACGACAGGGGGCTACACTGAAGCTTTCTTT

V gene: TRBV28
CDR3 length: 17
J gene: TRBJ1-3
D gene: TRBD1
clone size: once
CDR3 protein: CASSPTGGGANGNTIYF
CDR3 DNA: TGTGCCAGCAGTCCCACCGGAGGGGGCGCGAATGGAAACACCATATATTTT

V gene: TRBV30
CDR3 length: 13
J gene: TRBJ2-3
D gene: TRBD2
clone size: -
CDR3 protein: CALGTSFTDTQYF
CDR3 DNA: TGTGCCTTGGGGACTAGTTTCACAGATACGCAGTATTTT

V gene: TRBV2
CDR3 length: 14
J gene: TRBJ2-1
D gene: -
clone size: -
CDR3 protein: CASSPDRSMDEQFF
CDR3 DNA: TGTGCCAGCAGCCCCGACAGGTCAATGGATGAGCAGTTCTTC

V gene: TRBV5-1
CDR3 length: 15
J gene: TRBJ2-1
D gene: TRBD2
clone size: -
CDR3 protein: CASSPAVTSFNEQFF
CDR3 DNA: TGCGCCAGCAGCCCGGCAGTGACTAGCTTTAACGAGCAGTTCTTC

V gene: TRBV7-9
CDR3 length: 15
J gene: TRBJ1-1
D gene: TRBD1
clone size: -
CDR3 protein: CASSLVGTGVSEAFF
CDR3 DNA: TGTGCCAGCAGCTTAGTTGGGACAGGGGTTTCTGAAGCTTTCTTT

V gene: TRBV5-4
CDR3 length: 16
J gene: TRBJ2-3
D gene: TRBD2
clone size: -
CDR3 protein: CASSGGLAGATDTQYF
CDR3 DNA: TGTGCCAGCAGCGGGGGACTAGCGGGAGCCACAGATACGCAGTATTTT

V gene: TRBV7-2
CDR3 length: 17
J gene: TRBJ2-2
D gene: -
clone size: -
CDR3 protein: CASSFPGRGERGGELFF
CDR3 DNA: TGTGCCAGCAGCTTCCCAGGCAGGGGGGAACGGGGCGGGGAGCTGTTTTTT

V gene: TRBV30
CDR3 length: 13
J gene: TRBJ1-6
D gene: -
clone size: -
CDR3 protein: CAWSPRGNSPLHF
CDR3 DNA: TGTGCCTGGAGTCCCCGCGGTAATTCACCCCTCCACTTT

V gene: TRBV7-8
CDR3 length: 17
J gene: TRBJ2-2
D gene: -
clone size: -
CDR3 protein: CASSLEEGRPQSGELFF
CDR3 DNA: TGTGCCAGCAGCTTAGAGGAGGGCAGGCCCCAAAGCGGGGAGCTGTTTTTT

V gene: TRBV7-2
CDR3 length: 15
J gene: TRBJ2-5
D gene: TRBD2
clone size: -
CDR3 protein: CASSYPGGAMKTQYF
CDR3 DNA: TGTGCCAGCAGCTACCCCGGGGGGGCGATGAAGACCCAGTACTTC

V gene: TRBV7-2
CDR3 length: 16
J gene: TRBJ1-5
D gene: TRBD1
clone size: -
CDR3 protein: CASSLTGTANNQPQHF
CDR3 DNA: TGTGCCAGCAGCTTAACCGGGACAGCCAACAATCAGCCCCAGCATTTT

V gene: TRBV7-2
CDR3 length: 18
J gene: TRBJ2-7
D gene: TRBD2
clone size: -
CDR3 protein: CASSLSPQLSSGEGEQYF
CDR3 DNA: TGTGCCAGCAGCTTATCTCCGCAGCTCTCTAGCGGTGAGGGCGAGCAGTACTTC

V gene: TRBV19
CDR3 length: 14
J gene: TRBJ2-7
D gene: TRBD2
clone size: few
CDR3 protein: CASSPGGWSYEQYF
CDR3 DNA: TGTGCCAGCTCCCCGGGGGGGTGGTCCTACGAGCAGTACTTC